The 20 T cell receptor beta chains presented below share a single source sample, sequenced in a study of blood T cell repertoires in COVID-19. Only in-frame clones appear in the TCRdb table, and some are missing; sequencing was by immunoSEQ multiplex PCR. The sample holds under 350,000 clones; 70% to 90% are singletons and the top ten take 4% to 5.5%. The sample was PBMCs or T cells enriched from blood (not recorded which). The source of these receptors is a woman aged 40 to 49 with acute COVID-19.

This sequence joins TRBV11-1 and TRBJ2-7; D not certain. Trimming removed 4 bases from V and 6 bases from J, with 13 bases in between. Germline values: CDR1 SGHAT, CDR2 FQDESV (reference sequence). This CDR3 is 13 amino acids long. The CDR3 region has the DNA TGTGCCAGCAGCTCACCGGTCGGTCCCGAGCAGTACTTC. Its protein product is CASSSPVGPEQYF.

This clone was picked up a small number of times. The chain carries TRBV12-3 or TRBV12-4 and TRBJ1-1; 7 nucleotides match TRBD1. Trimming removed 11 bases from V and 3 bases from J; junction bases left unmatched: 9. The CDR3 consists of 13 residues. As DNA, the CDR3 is TGTGCCTCAACTGACAGGGCCTACACTGAAGCTTTCTTT. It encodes CASTDRAYTEAFF.

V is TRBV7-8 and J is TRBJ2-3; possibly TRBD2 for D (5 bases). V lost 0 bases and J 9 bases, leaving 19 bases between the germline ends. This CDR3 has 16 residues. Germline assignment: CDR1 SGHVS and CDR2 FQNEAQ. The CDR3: CASSLASAGWGRTQYF. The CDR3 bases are TGTGCCAGCAGCTTAGCTAGCGCTGGCTGGGGTCGGACGCAGTATTTT. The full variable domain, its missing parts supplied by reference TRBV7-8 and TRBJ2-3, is GAGVSQSPRYKVAKRGQDVALRCDPISGHVSLFWYQQALGQGPEFLTYFQNEAQLDKSGLPSDRFFAERPEGSVSTLKIQRTQQEDSAVYLCASSLASAGWGRTQYFGPGTRLTVL.

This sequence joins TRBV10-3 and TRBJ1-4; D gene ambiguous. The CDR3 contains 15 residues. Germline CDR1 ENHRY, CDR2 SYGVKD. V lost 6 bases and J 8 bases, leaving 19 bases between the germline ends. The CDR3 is CAISPKSPSGEKLFF. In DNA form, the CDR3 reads TGTGCCATCAGCCCCAAGAGCCCATCGGGGGAAAAACTGTTTTTT.

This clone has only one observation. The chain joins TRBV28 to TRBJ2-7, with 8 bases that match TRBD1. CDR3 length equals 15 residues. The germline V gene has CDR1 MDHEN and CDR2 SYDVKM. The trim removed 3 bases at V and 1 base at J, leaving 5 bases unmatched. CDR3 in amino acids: CASSFSGGASYEQYF. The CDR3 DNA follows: TGTGCCAGCAGTTTTTCAGGGGGCGCTTCCTACGAGCAGTACTTC.

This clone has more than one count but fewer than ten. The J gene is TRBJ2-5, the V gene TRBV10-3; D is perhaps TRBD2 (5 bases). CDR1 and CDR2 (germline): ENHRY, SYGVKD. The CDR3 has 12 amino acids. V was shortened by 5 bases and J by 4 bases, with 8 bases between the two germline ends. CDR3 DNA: TGTGCCATCAGTCCGGGGTCAGAGACCCAGTACTTC. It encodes CAISPGSETQYF.

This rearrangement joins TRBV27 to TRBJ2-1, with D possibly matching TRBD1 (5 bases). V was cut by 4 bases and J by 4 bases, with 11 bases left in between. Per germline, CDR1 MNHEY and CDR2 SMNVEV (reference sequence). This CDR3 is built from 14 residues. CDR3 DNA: TGTGCCAGCAGTTGGTCAGGGTCGTACAATGAGCAGTTCTTC. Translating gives CASSWSGSYNEQFF.

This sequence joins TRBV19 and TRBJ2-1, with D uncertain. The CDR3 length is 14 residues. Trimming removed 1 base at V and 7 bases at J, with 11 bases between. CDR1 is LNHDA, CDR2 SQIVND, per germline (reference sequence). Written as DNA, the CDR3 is TGTGCCAGTAGTATAGGATTACTTCTTAATGAGCAGTTCTTC. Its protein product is CASSIGLLLNEQFF.

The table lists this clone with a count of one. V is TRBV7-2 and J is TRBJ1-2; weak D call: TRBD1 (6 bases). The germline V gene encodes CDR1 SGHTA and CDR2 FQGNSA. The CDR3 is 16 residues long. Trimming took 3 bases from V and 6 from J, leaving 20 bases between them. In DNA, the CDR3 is TGTGCCAGCAGCTTTTTTCAGGGGAGTGGTCGTGATGGCTACACCTTC. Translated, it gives CASSFFQGSGRDGYTF.

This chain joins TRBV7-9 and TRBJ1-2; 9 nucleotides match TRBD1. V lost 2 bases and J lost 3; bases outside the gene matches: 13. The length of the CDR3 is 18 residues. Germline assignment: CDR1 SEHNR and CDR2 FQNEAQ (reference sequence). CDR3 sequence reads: CASSLKGTGRRDDYGYTF. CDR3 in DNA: TGTGCCAGCAGCTTAAAGGGGACAGGGCGCCGAGATGACTATGGCTACACCTTC.

Here the CDR3 DNA reads TGTGCCAGCACCGACAGGGGGCTAGGAAATGAAAAACTGTTTTTT. The encoded protein is CASTDRGLGNEKLFF. The chain is built from TRBV2 and TRBJ1-4, with 10 bases fitting TRBD1. This CDR3 has 15 amino acids. J gave up 5 bases and V 7 bases, and 7 bases lay outside the gene matches. CDR1 and CDR2 from the germline V gene are SNHLY and FYNNEI. Drawing the rest from reference TRBV2 and TRBJ1-4, the complete variable domain is EPEVTQTPSHQVTQMGQEVILRCVPISNHLYFYWYRQILGQKVEFLVSFYNNEISEKSEIFDDQFSVERPDGSNFTLKIRSTKLEDSAMYFCASTDRGLGNEKLFFGSGTQLSVL.

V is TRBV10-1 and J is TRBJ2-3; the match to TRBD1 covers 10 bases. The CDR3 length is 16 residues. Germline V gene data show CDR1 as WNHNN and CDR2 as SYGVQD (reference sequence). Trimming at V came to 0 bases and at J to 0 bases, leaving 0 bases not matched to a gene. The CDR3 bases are TGCGCCAGCAGTGAGTCGGGACAGGGGAGCACAGATACGCAGTATTTT. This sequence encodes CASSESGQGSTDTQYF.

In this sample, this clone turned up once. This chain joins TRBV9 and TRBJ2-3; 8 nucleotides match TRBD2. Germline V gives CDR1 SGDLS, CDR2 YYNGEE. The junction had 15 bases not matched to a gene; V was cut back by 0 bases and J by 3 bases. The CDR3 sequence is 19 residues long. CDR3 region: CASSVVAGTSPLLTDTQYF. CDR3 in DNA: TGTGCCAGCAGCGTAGTAGCGGGAACTAGCCCCCTTTTAACAGATACGCAGTATTTT.

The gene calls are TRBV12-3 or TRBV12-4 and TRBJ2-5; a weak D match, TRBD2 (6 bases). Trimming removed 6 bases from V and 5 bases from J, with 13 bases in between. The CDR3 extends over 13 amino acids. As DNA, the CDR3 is TGTGCCAGCAGCCTCCCGGAGGGGGAGACCCAGTACTTC. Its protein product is CASSLPEGETQYF.

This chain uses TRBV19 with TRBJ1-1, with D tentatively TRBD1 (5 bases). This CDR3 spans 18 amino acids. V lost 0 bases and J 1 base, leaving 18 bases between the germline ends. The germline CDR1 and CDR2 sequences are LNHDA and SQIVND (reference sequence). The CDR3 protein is CASSIDGGAGRTNTEAFF. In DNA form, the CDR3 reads TGTGCCAGTAGTATAGATGGCGGGGCAGGGAGAACGAACACTGAAGCTTTCTTT.

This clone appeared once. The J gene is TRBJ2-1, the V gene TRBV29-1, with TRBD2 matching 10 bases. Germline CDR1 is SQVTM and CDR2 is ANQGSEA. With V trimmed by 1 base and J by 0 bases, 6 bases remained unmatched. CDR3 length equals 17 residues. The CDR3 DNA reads TGCAGCGTTGAAGCTAGCGGGGGAGGTGGCTCCTACAATGAGCAGTTCTTC. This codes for CSVEASGGGGSYNEQFF.

CDR3 nucleotides: TGTGCCAGCAGTTACGGGACAGGGGGCTATAGTCAGCCCCAGCATTTT. Its protein product is CASSYGTGGYSQPQHF. This chain joins TRBV6-2 or TRBV6-3 and TRBJ1-5; 12 bases line up with TRBD1. CDR3 length: 16 residues. The ends lost 2 bases at V and 6 bases at J; junction bases unmatched: 5. Germline loops: CDR1 MNHEY, CDR2 SVGEGT.

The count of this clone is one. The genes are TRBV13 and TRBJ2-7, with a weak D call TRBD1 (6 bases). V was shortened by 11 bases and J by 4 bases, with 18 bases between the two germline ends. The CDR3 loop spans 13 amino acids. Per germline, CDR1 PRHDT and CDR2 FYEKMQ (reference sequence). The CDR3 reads CAGYCGTLYEQYF. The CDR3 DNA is TGTGCCGGATATTGTGGGACACTATACGAGCAGTACTTC.

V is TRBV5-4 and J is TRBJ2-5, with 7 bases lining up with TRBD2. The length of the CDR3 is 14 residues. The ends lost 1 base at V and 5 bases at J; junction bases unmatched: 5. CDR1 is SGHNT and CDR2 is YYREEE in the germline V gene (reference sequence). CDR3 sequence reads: CASSLTAGVETQYF. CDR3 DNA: TGTGCCAGCAGCTTGACCGCGGGGGTTGAGACCCAGTACTTC.

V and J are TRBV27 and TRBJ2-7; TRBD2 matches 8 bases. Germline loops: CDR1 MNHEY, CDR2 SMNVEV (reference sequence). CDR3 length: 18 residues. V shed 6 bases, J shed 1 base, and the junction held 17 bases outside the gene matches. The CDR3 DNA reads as TGTGCCAGCAGACCCGGTCGATTAGCGGGACGAATATCCTACGAGCAGTACTTC. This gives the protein CASRPGRLAGRISYEQYF.